This T cell receptor beta chain was documented in a study of PD-L1 blockade in urothelial cancer. At the level of the study: Earlier, patients had received 0 to 3 chemotherapy regimens. Analysis of blood occurred 3 weeks (second dose) and 6 weeks after treatment start. Blood samples contained a median around 140,000 T cells.

Time point specified: peripheral blood 6 weeks after treatment start. Profiled with immunoSEQ multiplex PCR; TCRdb holds only in-frame clones, not every one. In the table there are around 45,000 clones, 83% of which are singletons. V was pared by 5 bases and J by 3 bases, with 1 base of the junction left unmatched. CDR3 length equals 13 residues. Germline V lookup: CDR1 SNHLY, CDR2 FYNNEI. The chain recombines TRBV2 with TRBJ1-2, with TRBD1 matching 9 bases. This TCR came from a man between 60 and 75 years old with urothelial cancer. The sample here was PBMCs, taken around atezolizumab (anti-PD-L1) treatment. CDR3 amino acids: CASSRQGDYGYTF. The CDR3 DNA reads TGTGCCAGCAGTCGACAGGGGGACTATGGCTACACCTTC.